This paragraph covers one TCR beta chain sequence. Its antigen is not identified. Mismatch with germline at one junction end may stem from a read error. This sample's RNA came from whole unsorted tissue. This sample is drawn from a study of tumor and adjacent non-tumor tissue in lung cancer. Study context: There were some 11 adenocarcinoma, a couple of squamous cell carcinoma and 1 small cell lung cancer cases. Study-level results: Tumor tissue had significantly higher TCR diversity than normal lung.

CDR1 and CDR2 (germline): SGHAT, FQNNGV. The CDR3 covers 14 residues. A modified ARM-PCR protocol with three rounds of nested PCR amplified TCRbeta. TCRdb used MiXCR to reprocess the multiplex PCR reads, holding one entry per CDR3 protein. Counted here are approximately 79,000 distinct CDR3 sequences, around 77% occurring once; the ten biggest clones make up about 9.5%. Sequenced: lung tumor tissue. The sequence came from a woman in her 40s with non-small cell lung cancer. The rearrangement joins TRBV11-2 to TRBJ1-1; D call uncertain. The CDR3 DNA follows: TGTGCCAGTAGCCCCGACAAGGGAGGCACTCAAGCTTTCTTT. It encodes CASSPDKGGTQAFF.